This TCR beta chain stems from a study of T cell responses to AZD1222 COVID-19 vaccine. Data came from immunoSEQ multiplex PCR; TCRdb stores just in-frame clones and leaves some out. Here the sample spans about 150,000 clones, 70% to 90% being singletons. Points on this clone: The antigen remains undetermined. Other DNA sequences within the sample encode an identical CDR3.

Study-wide findings and caveats: Just a handful of AZD1222 recipients were seropositive at baseline. After the peak T cell response, and only then, were repertoires sampled. Donors were largely white British and mainly female; clonal diversity was possibly underestimated.

Per the germline V gene, CDR1 is LNHDA and CDR2 is SQIVND (reference sequence). Trimming pared 2 bases from V and 2 bases from J, leaving 10 bases between. This CDR3 spans 15 amino acids. The chain employs TRBV19 and TRBJ1-5, with D perhaps TRBD1 (5 bases). The source is an adult in good health. This material consisted of peripheral blood, taken on day 0 of MenACWY control vaccination. CDR3 DNA sequence: TGTGCCAGTAGTATAAGGGGTTCCGGCAATCAGCCCCAGCATTTT. This encodes CASSIRGSGNQPQHF.